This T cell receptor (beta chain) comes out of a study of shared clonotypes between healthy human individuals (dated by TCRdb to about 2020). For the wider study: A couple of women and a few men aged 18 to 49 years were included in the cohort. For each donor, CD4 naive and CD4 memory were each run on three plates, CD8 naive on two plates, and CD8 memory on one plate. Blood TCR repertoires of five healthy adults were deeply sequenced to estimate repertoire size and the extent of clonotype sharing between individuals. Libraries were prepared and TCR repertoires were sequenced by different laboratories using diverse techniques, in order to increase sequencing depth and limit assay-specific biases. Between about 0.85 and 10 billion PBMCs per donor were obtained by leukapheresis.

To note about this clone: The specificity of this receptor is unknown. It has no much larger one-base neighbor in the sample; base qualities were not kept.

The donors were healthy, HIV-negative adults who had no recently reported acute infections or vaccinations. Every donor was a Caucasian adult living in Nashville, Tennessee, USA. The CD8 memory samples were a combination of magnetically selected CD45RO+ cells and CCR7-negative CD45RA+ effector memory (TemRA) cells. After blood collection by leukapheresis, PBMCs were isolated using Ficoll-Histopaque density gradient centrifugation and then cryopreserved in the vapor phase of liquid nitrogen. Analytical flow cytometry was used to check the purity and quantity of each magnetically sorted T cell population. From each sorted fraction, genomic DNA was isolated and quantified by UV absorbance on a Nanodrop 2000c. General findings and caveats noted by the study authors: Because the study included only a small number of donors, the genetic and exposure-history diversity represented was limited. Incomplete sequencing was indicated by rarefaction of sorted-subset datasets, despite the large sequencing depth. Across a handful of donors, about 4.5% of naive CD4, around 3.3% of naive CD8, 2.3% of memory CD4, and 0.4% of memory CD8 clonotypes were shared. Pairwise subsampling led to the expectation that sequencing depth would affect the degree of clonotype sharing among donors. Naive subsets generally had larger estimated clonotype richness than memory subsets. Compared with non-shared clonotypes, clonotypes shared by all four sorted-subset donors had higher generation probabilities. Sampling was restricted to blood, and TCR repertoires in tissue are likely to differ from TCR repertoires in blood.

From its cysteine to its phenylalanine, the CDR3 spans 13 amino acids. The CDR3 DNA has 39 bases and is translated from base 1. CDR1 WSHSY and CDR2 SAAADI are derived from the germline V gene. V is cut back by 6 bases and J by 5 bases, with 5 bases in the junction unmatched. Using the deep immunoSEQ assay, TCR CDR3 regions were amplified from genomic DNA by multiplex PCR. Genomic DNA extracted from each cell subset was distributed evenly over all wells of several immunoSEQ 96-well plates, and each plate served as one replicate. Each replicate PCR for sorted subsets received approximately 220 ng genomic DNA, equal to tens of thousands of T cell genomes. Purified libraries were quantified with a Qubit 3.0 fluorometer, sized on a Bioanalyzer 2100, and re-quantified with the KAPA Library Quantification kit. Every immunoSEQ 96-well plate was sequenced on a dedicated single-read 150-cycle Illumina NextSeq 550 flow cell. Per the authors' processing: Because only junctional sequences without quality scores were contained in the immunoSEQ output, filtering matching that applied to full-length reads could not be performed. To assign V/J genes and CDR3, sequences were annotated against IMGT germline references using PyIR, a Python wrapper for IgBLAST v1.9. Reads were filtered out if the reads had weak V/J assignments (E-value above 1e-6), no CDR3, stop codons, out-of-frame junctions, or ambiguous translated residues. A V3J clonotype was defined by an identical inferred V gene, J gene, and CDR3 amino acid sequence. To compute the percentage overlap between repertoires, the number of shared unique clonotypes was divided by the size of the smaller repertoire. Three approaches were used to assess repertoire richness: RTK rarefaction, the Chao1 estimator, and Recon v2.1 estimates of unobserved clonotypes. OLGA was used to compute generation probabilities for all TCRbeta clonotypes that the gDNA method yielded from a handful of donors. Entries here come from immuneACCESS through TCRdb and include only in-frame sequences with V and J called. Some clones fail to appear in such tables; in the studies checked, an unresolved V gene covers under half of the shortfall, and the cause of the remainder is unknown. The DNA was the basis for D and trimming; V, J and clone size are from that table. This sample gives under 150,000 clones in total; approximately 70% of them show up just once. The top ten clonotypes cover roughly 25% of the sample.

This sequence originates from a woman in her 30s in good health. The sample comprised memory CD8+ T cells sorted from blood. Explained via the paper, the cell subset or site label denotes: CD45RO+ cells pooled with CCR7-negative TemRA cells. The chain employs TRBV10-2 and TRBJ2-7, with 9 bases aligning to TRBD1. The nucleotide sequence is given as TGCGCCAGCAGCACAGGGGGCAGTGACGAGCAGTACTTC. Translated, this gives CASSTGGSDEQYF.